These 21 T cell receptor beta chains came from one sample sequenced in a study of radiotherapy plus CTLA-4 blockade in lung cancer. Here immunoSEQ multiplex PCR was the method, and the copy in TCRdb shows in-frame clones only, minus some. Here the sample spans around 63,000 clones, more than 70% being singletons. Source: peripheral blood, taken from a patient treated with radiotherapy plus ipilimumab. Receptors originate from a human donor with non-small cell lung cancer whose response to radiotherapy plus ipilimumab could not be evaluated. Some clones in this sample may be carry-over from other donors' samples.

V usage is TRBV5-4 and J usage is TRBJ2-7, with 7 bases lining up with TRBD1. V was pared by 3 bases and J by 2 bases, with 5 bases of the junction left unmatched. In germline, CDR1 is SGHNT, CDR2 YYREEE (reference sequence). The CDR3 is made up of 14 amino acids. The CDR3 DNA reads TGTGCCAGCAGCTCCGGGACAGCCGCCTACGAGCAGTACTTC. Its protein product is CASSSGTAAYEQYF.

The chain joins TRBV27 to TRBJ2-3; 7 bases agree with TRBD2. CDR1 is MNHEY, CDR2 SMNVEV, per germline (reference sequence). Germline trimming cut 3 bases from V and 4 bases from J; bases unmatched to any gene: 4. The CDR3 loop spans 14 amino acids. The CDR3 nucleotides read TGTGCCAGCAGTTTGGGCCGGGGGGCAGATACGCAGTATTTT. Translation gives CASSLGRGADTQYF.

V is TRBV4-1 and J is TRBJ2-7; TRBD2 aligns across 9 bases. This CDR3 comprises 15 residues. CDR1 is MGHRA, CDR2 YSYEKL, per germline. With V trimmed by 6 bases and J by 0 bases, 6 bases remained unmatched. CDR3 nucleotide sequence: TGCGCCAGCAGTCGACTAGCGGAGAGCTCCTACGAGCAGTACTTC. Translated: CASSRLAESSYEQYF.

The CDR3 protein is CASSLGSSTEAFF. CDR3 coding DNA: TGTGCCAGCAGCTTGGGGAGTAGCACTGAAGCTTTCTTT. The V call is TRBV11-2, the J call TRBJ1-1; D not resolved. The germline gives CDR1 SGHAT, CDR2 FQNNGV. The CDR3 covers 13 residues. V was trimmed by 3 bases and J by 4 bases, leaving 9 bases between them. Complete variable domain (other parts from reference TRBV11-2 and TRBJ1-1): EAGVAQSPRYKIIEKRQSVAFWCNPISGHATLYWYQQILGQGPKLLIQFQNNGVVDDSQLPKDRFSAERLKGVDSTLKIQPAKLEDSAVYLCASSLGSSTEAFFGQGTRLTVV.

This clone was seen a few times. In DNA form, the CDR3 reads TGTGCCAGCAGCTTCCTCCAGGGGGATTCCTACGAGCAGTACTTC. Translated: CASSFLQGDSYEQYF. V and J are TRBV5-8 and TRBJ2-7, with 7 nucleotides matching TRBD1. The CDR3 runs 15 residues. Trimming at V came to 2 bases and at J to 1 base, leaving 6 bases not matched to a gene. From germline, CDR1 is SGHTS and CDR2 YDEGEE. The variable domain in full, with the rest retrieved from reference TRBV5-8 and TRBJ2-7, is EAGVTQSPTHLIKTRGQQATLRCSPISGHTSVYWYQQALGLGLQFLLWYDEGEERNRGNFPPRFSGRQFPNYSSELNVNALELEDSALYLCASSFLQGDSYEQYFGPGTRLTVT.

The chain combines TRBV5-4 with TRBJ2-5; 8 positions match TRBD2. The CDR3 runs to 15 residues. The V gene end was trimmed by 7 bases and the J gene end by 5 bases; junction bases not matched to a gene: 13. Per germline, CDR1 SGHNT and CDR2 YYREEE (reference sequence). This CDR3 is CASPSPGGGLETQYF. The CDR3, as DNA: TGTGCCAGCCCCTCGCCGGGGGGGGGCCTCGAGACCCAGTACTTC. Full variable domain (missing parts from reference TRBV5-4 and TRBJ2-5): ETGVTQSPTHLIKTRGQQVTLRCSSQSGHNTVSWYQQALGQGPQFIFQYYREEENGRGNFPPRFSGLQFPNYSSELNVNALELDDSALYLCASPSPGGGLETQYFGPGTRLLVL.

This clone showed up just a few times. This chain uses TRBV7-9 with TRBJ2-7; possible D gene TRBD1, 6 bases. CDR3 size: 17 residues. Per germline, CDR1 SEHNR and CDR2 FQNEAQ (reference sequence). Trimming removed 5 bases at V and 0 bases at J, with 20 bases between. In nucleotides, the CDR3 is TGTGCCAGCAGCCCCCCCCCGGGACATTTGAGCTCCTACGAGCAGTACTTC. Protein product: CASSPPPGHLSSYEQYF.

This clone was picked up one time. CDR3 DNA sequence: TGTGCCAGCAGCGTAGTGGGGTTAACAGGGGGGGAGACCCAGTACTTC. This sequence encodes CASSVVGLTGGETQYF. The rearrangement uses TRBV9 and TRBJ2-5; 8 nucleotides line up with TRBD1. The junction had 9 bases not matched to a gene; V was cut back by 0 bases and J by 5 bases. The CDR3 consists of 16 residues. Germline V gives CDR1 SGDLS, CDR2 YYNGEE.

This clone was observed a few times. The rearrangement joins TRBV15 to TRBJ2-1; 10 bases are a match to TRBD2. Germline trimming cut 5 bases from V and 7 bases from J; bases unmatched to any gene: 17. Germline V gene data show CDR1 as LNHNV and CDR2 as YYDKDF (reference sequence). The CDR3 loop spans 18 amino acids. As DNA, the CDR3 is TGTGCCACCAGCCCCTTAGACCCTGCCGTAGCGGGGGGTAATGAGCAGTTCTTC. This encodes CATSPLDPAVAGGNEQFF.

The rearrangement links TRBV7-2 to TRBJ1-2; possible D gene TRBD1, 5 bases. Trimming cost V 2 bases and J 6 bases, with 13 bases left between them. This CDR3 is built from 14 residues. In germline, CDR1 is SGHTA, CDR2 FQGNSA. The DNA for the CDR3 is TGTGCCAGCAGCTTAAGACAGTCTAGCGATGGCTACACCTTC. Translation gives CASSLRQSSDGYTF.

J is TRBJ2-3 and V is TRBV5-1; 10 bases fit TRBD2. The germline V gene encodes CDR1 SGHRS and CDR2 YFSETQ. The CDR3 spans 15 residues. Trimming took 4 bases from V and 6 from J; bases not matched to a gene: 8. CDR3 DNA: TGCGCCAGCAGCGCGAGCGGGGGGGCGGCTGATACGCAGTATTTT. It translates to CASSASGGAADTQYF.

V is TRBV5-8 and J is TRBJ1-5, with D unclear. The CDR3 is made up of 10 amino acids. Trimming removed 2 bases from V and 11 bases from J, with 5 bases in between. Germline loops: CDR1 SGHTS, CDR2 YDEGEE. DNA of the CDR3: TGTGCCAGCAGCTTTCCCACCCAGCATTTT. Protein: CASSFPTQHF. The full variable domain, in which reference TRBV5-8 and TRBJ1-5 provide the parts outside the CDR3, is EAGVTQSPTHLIKTRGQQATLRCSPISGHTSVYWYQQALGLGLQFLLWYDEGEERNRGNFPPRFSGRQFPNYSSELNVNALELEDSALYLCASSFPTQHFGDGTRLSIL.

The rearrangement uses TRBV16 and TRBJ1-2; no definite D call. Trimming left V 1 base short and J 4 bases short, with 7 bases between. Germline V gene data show CDR1 as KGHSY and CDR2 as FQNENV. The CDR3 is made up of 13 amino acids. CDR3 region: CASSQYDSYGYTF. CDR3 sequence (DNA): TGTGCCAGCAGCCAATATGATAGCTATGGCTACACCTTC.

The chain employs TRBV11-2 and TRBJ1-2; 10 bases are shared with TRBD1. Trimming cost V 5 bases and J 7 bases; bases outside gene matches: 4. Germline V gene sequence: CDR1 SGHAT, CDR2 FQNNGV. The CDR3 sequence is 13 residues long. DNA of the CDR3: TGTGCCAGCAGCGCGGACAGGGGGAGTGGCTACACCTTC. It is translated as CASSADRGSGYTF.

The chain recombines TRBV9 with TRBJ1-3; no reliable D call. The CDR3 is 16 amino acids. V gave up 0 bases and J gave up 0 bases, with 10 bases separating them. Germline V gene sequence: CDR1 SGDLS, CDR2 YYNGEE. The CDR3, as DNA: TGTGCCAGCAGCGTAGGGGGAGGGAACTCTGGAAACACCATATATTTT. It specifies CASSVGGGNSGNTIYF.

This chain connects TRBV11-2 to TRBJ1-2; D remains unclear. Per the germline V gene, CDR1 is SGHAT and CDR2 is FQNNGV. V was shortened by 2 bases and J by 8 bases, with 18 bases between the two germline ends. This CDR3 is 15 amino acids long. The CDR3 here is CASSLSRINRHGYTF. The CDR3 DNA reads as TGTGCCAGCAGCTTAAGCCGTATTAACCGCCACGGCTACACCTTC.

The chain combines TRBV10-3 with TRBJ1-3; 12 bases agree with TRBD1. This CDR3 spans 16 amino acids. Unmatched junction bases numbered 8, after V lost 8 bases and J lost 3 bases. Per germline, CDR1 ENHRY and CDR2 SYGVKD. This CDR3 reads CAIGGTGGIGGNTIYF. Written as DNA, the CDR3 is TGTGCCATCGGGGGGACAGGGGGCATAGGTGGAAACACCATATATTTT.

The rearrangement uses TRBV7-3 and TRBJ1-3; 7 bases line up with TRBD1. With V trimmed by 5 bases and J by 1 base, 2 bases remained unmatched. The CDR3 covers 14 residues. In germline, CDR1 is SGHTA, CDR2 FQGTGA. CDR3 sequence: CASSQGVSGNTIYF. In nucleotides, the CDR3 is TGTGCCAGCAGCCAGGGGGTATCTGGAAACACCATATATTTT.

As concerns this clone: At one end the junction does not follow the germline gene, possibly because of a read error. Other DNA sequences in the sample encode the same CDR3. The CDR3 reads CASKDSYLSSYNSPLHF. The CDR3 DNA sequence: TGTGCCAGCAAGGACAGCTACCTGAGCTCCTATAATTCACCTCTCCACTTT. The chain links TRBV28 to TRBJ1-6; D may be TRBD1 (6 bases). This CDR3 is built from 17 residues. Germline CDR1 and CDR2: MDHEN and SYDVKM.

This clone occurred once. CDR3 region: CAWSVFYSGDYTGELFF. The DNA for the CDR3 is TGTGCCTGGAGTGTTTTTTATAGCGGGGACTACACCGGGGAGCTGTTTTTT. The V and J genes are TRBV30 and TRBJ2-2; 8 nucleotides match TRBD2. The CDR3 spans 17 residues. The germline V gene has CDR1 GTSNPN and CDR2 SVGIG (reference sequence). V trimming: 0 bases; J trimming: 3 bases; junction bases outside the gene matches: 9.

The V and J genes are TRBV5-4 and TRBJ2-3; 9 bases fit TRBD2. This CDR3 has 15 amino acids. V gave up 5 bases and J gave up 4 bases; unmatched junction bases: 8. The germline V gene has CDR1 SGHNT and CDR2 YYREEE (reference sequence). CDR3 coding DNA: TGTGCCAGCAGTGTGCGCGGGGGGGTATCAGATACGCAGTATTTT. This codes for CASSVRGGVSDTQYF. Full variable domain (rest looked up from reference TRBV5-4 and TRBJ2-3): ETGVTQSPTHLIKTRGQQVTLRCSSQSGHNTVSWYQQALGQGPQFIFQYYREEENGRGNFPPRFSGLQFPNYSSELNVNALELDDSALYLCASSVRGGVSDTQYFGPGTRLTVL.